This T cell receptor (beta chain) comes out of a study of cytomegalovirus exposure and HLA in healthy donors. The V gene's germline CDR1 is ENHRY and CDR2 SYGVKD. The CDR3 runs to 14 residues. Trimming at V came to 6 bases and at J to 1 base, leaving 3 bases not matched to a gene. PCR primers comprised 60 Vbeta and 13 Jbeta primers. Generated by immunoSEQ multiplex PCR, the TCRdb table keeps only in-frame clones and is missing some. The sample carries approximately 160,000 clones, 65% to 70% recorded once. Healthy donors of bone marrow made up the group. Sample: PBMCs. This TCR came from a young woman in good health and CMV-seropositive. The chain couples TRBV10-3 to TRBJ1-1; 9 bases are a match to TRBD1. Here the CDR3 reads CAISRQGGNTEAFF. CDR3 sequence (DNA): TGTGCCATCAGCCGACAGGGGGGGAACACTGAAGCTTTCTTT.